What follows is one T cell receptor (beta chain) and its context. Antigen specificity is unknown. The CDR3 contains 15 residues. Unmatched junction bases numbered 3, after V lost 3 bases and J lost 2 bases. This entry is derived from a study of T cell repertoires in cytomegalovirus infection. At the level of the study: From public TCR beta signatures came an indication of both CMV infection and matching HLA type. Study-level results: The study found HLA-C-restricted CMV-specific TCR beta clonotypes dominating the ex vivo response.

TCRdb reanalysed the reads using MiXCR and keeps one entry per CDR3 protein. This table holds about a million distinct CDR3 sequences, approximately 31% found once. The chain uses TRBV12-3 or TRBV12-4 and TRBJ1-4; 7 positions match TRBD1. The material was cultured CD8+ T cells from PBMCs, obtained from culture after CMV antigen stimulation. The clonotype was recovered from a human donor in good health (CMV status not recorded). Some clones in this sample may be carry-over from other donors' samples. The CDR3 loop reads CASSFEGATNEKLFF. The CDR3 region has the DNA TGTGCCAGCAGTTTCGAGGGGGCGACTAATGAAAAACTGTTTTTT.